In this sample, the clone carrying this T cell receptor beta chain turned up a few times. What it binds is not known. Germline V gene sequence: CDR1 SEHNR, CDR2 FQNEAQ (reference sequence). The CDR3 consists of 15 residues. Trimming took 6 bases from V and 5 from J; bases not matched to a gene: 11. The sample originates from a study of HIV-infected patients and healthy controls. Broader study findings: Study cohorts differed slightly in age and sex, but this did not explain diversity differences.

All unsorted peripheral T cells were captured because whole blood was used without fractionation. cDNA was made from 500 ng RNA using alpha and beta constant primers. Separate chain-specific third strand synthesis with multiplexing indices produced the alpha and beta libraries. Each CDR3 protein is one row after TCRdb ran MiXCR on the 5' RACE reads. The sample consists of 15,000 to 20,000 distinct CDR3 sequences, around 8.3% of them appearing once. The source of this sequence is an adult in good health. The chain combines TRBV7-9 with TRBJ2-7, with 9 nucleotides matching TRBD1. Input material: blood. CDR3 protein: CASSFRDRVIDEQYF. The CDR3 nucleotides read TGTGCCAGCAGTTTCCGGGACAGGGTAATAGACGAGCAGTACTTC.